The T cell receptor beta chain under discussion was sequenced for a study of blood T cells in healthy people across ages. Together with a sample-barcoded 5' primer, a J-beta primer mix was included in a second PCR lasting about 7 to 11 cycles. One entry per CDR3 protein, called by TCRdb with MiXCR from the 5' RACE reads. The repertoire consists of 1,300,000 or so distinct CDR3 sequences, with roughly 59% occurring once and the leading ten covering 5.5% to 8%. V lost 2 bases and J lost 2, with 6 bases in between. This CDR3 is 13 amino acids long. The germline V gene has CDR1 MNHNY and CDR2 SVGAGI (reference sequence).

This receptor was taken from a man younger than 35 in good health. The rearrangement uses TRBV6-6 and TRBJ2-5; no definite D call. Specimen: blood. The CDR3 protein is CASSYVGQETQYF. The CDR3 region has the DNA TGTGCCAGCAGTTACGTGGGTCAAGAGACCCAGTACTTC.